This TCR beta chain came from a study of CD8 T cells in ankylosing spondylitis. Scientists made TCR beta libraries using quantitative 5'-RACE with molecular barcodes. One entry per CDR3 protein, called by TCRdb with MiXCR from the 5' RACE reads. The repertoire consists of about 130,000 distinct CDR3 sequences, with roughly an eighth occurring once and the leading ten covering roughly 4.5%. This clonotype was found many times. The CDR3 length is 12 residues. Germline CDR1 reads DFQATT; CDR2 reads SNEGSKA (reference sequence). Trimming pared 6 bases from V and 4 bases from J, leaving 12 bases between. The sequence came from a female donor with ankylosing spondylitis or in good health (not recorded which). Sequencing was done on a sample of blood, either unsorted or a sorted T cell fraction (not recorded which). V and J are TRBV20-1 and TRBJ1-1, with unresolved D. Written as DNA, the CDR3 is TGCAGTGCGAGAAGCCAAGGCACTGAAGCTTTCTTT. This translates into CSARSQGTEAFF.